The 7 T cell receptor beta chains listed next were all sequenced from one sample in a study of shared clonotypes between healthy human individuals (dated by TCRdb to the early 2020s). Receptor amplification or capture employed the immunoSEQ multiplex PCR assay. TCRdb's version of the immuneACCESS table is confined to in-frame rearrangements and falls short of the full clone set. An unresolved V gene accounts for under half of the shortfall where checked; the remainder is of unknown origin. The sample table holds millions of clones, of which approximately 95% were seen once. The leading ten clones occupy under 0.15% of the sample. Specimen: naive CD4+ T cells sorted from blood. What the cell subset or site label conveys for this sample: CD45RA+ positively selected. All receptors derive from a man aged 18 to 35 in good health.

Note on this clone: With a much larger clone just one base away, this may be a read error. The chain couples TRBV29-1 to TRBJ1-1; D is unresolved. Germline V lookup: CDR1 SQVTM, CDR2 ANQGSEA. The CDR3 consists of 10 residues. The chain's CDR3 is CSGYNTGAFF. The CDR3 nucleotides are TGCAGCGGGTACAACACTGGAGCTTTCTTT.

The chain carries TRBV20-1 and TRBJ1-1; D not certain. Germline V CDR1 and CDR2: DFQATT, SNEGSKA (reference sequence). CDR3 length: 9 amino acids. V was trimmed by 6 bases and J by 11 bases, leaving 10 bases between them. The CDR3 DNA reads TGCAGTGCGGCGGATGGGGCTTTCTTT. This codes for CSAADGAFF.

V and J are TRBV19 and TRBJ1-1; unclear D gene. Germline assignment: CDR1 LNHDA and CDR2 SQIVND (reference sequence). Trimming shortened V by 3 bases and J by 0 bases, and 14 bases separated the two germline ends. The CDR3 has 16 amino acids. The CDR3 region has the DNA TGTGCCAGTAGTATGAATCCTCTGGGCGTGAACACTGAAGCTTTCTTT. It encodes CASSMNPLGVNTEAFF.

In the case of this clone: This sample also contains other DNA sequences that code for the same CDR3. This chain uses TRBV5-1 with TRBJ2-5, with 7 bases identical to TRBD2. The CDR3 runs to 16 residues. V lost 0 bases and J lost 0; bases outside the gene matches: 5. Germline V lookup: CDR1 SGHRS, CDR2 YFSETQ. CDR3 nucleotides: TGCGCCAGCAGCTTGGGGCCAGCGGGGAACCAAGAGACCCAGTACTTC. Translated: CASSLGPAGNQETQYF.

CDR3 DNA sequence: TGCGCCAGCAGTGAGGGGGACTTACTCAATGAGCAGTTCTTC. The encoded protein is CASSEGDLLNEQFF. The rearrangement joins TRBV10-2 to TRBJ2-1; D is perhaps TRBD2 (6 bases). The CDR3 totals 14 residues. The ends were cut back, 2 bases at V and 6 bases at J, with 11 bases in the middle. Germline lookup yields CDR1 WSHSY and CDR2 SAAADI.

This clone was counted a single time. The chain employs TRBV6-5 and TRBJ1-1; D remains unclear. CDR1 and CDR2 from the germline V gene are MNHEY and SVGAGI. Trimming cost V 6 bases and J 11 bases, with 13 bases left between them. The CDR3 runs 11 residues. The DNA of the CDR3 is TGTGCCAGCAGCTCGAAGGTTGCGGCTTTCTTT. Translated: CASSSKVAAFF.

The genes are TRBV20-1 and TRBJ2-1, with a weak D call TRBD2 (7 bases). With 6 bases removed from V and 9 bases from J, the gap between germline ends came to 12 bases. The length of the CDR3 is 11 residues. Germline V gene sequence: CDR1 DFQATT, CDR2 SNEGSKA (reference sequence). The chain's CDR3 is CSARGPPEQFF. CDR3 sequence (DNA): TGCAGTGCGCGGGGGCCCCCTGAGCAGTTCTTC.